This entry features one T cell receptor (beta chain) sequence. What it recognizes is unknown. The source of the sample is a study of cytomegalovirus exposure and HLA in healthy donors. Study at large: The same platform was used for the roughly 120 validation repertoires and the 600 to 700 first-cohort repertoires, a later analysis reported.

Trimming left V 4 bases short and J 5 bases short, with 6 bases between. Germline CDR1 reads SNHLY; CDR2 reads FYNNEI. The CDR3 runs 12 residues. Study-level findings and limits: Using the classifier, cytomegalovirus status was reportedly diagnosed with high specificity and sensitivity. A subsequent analysis found that TCR clusters from the first cohort also tended to co-occur in the approximately 110 validation repertoires, with approximately 95% of cluster scores above 0. There were 164 TCR beta chains listed as cytomegalovirus-associated.

Method: immunoSEQ multiplex PCR; TCRdb's copy keeps in-frame clones and lacks some. The table records 180,000 or so clones, 80% to 90% of them present only once. This clonotype was sampled from a woman aged 25-40 years in good health and CMV-seropositive. The source material was PBMCs. V usage is TRBV2 and J usage is TRBJ1-5; D is ambiguous. CDR3 in amino acids: CASSGAYQPQHF. The CDR3 DNA follows: TGTGCCAGCAGTGGCGCCTATCAGCCCCAGCATTTT.